This passage covers 23 T cell receptor beta chains from one sample sequenced in a study of shared clonotypes between healthy human individuals. Here immunoSEQ multiplex PCR was the method, and the copy in TCRdb shows in-frame clones only, minus some. The sample carries 2 million to 2.5 million clones, about 92% recorded once. Sequenced material: naive CD4+ T cells from PBMCs. Subset described: CD45RA+ positively selected. The receptors were sampled from a man aged 18 to 35 in good health. Some clones in this sample may be carry-over from other donors' samples.

This chain uses TRBV6-1 with TRBJ2-2, with 10 bases matching TRBD1. With V trimmed by 2 bases and J by 7 bases, 4 bases remained unmatched. The CDR3 has 15 amino acids. Germline CDR1 reads MNHNS; CDR2 reads SASEGT. CDR3 bases: TGTGCCAGCAGTGAAAGGACAGGGGGGGACGGGGAGCTGTTTTTT. Amino acids: CASSERTGGDGELFF.

This chain uses TRBV7-2 with TRBJ1-5, with D perhaps TRBD1 (6 bases). The ends were cut back, 4 bases at V and 3 bases at J, with 13 bases in the middle. This CDR3 comprises 15 residues. Germline V gives CDR1 SGHTA, CDR2 FQGNSA. CDR3 region: CASSSTGFFNQPQHF. In DNA, the CDR3 is TGTGCCAGCAGCTCTACAGGGTTTTTCAATCAGCCCCAGCATTTT.

The genes are TRBV7-3 and TRBJ2-5; 7 nucleotides match TRBD2. Germline lookup yields CDR1 SGHTA and CDR2 FQGTGA. The CDR3 extends over 16 amino acids. Germline trimming cut 5 bases from V and 1 base from J; bases unmatched to any gene: 10. The CDR3 DNA reads TGTGCCAGCAGCCCCAGGGCTAGCGGTCGCCAAGAGACCCAGTACTTC. Amino acids: CASSPRASGRQETQYF.

The sample holds one count of this clone. V and J are TRBV9 and TRBJ2-2; D might be TRBD2 (5 bases). Germline values: CDR1 SGDLS, CDR2 YYNGEE. The CDR3 length is 14 residues. Trimming took 0 bases from V and 6 from J, leaving 9 bases between them. DNA of the CDR3: TGTGCCAGCAGCGTAGAGCCTAGCCCCGGGGAGCTGTTTTTT. Translated, it gives CASSVEPSPGELFF.

This chain joins TRBV5-8 and TRBJ1-3, with D possibly matching TRBD1 (6 bases). The germline V gene encodes CDR1 SGHTS and CDR2 YDEGEE. There are 15 residues in the CDR3. V lost 4 bases and J lost 0, with 11 bases in between. For the CDR3, the DNA is TGTGCCAGCAGCCAGGGACACCTCTCTGGAAACACCATATATTTT. The encoded protein is CASSQGHLSGNTIYF. Full variable domain (rest looked up from reference TRBV5-8 and TRBJ1-3): EAGVTQSPTHLIKTRGQQATLRCSPISGHTSVYWYQQALGLGLQFLLWYDEGEERNRGNFPPRFSGRQFPNYSSELNVNALELEDSALYLCASSQGHLSGNTIYFGEGSWLTVV.

The chain employs TRBV6-1 and TRBJ2-2; TRBD1 is a possible D gene (6 bases). The ends were cut back, 5 bases at V and 7 bases at J, with 14 bases in the middle. This CDR3 has 14 amino acids. CDR1 is MNHNS and CDR2 is SASEGT in the germline V gene. The CDR3 DNA is TGTGCCAGCAGTCCCAGCAGGGGAATCGGGGAGCTGTTTTTT. Translation gives CASSPSRGIGELFF.

The chain uses TRBV23-1 and TRBJ2-5, with TRBD1 identical over 11 bases. TRBV23-1 is treated as an ORF (open reading frame) with a function not yet certain. This CDR3 is 19 amino acids long. Trimming at V came to 3 bases and at J to 2 bases, leaving 14 bases not matched to a gene. CDR3 bases: TGCGCCAGCAGTCACCAGGACAGGGGGCATGTGCGGATACAAGAGACCCAGTACTTC. Residues: CASSHQDRGHVRIQETQYF.

V gene TRBV19 combines with J gene TRBJ2-3; 10 positions match TRBD2. This CDR3 comprises 17 residues. CDR1 is LNHDA and CDR2 is SQIVND in the germline V gene (reference sequence). The J segment lost 2 bases and the V segment lost 2 bases, leaving 7 bases of the junction unmatched. The chain's CDR3 is CASSITASGGYTDTQYF. CDR3 nucleotides: TGTGCCAGTAGTATAACGGCTAGCGGGGGTTACACAGATACGCAGTATTTT. Full variable domain (missing parts from reference TRBV19 and TRBJ2-3): DGGITQSPKYLFRKEGQNVTLSCEQNLNHDAMYWYRQDPGQGLRLIYYSQIVNDFQKGDIAEGYSVSREKKESFPLTVTSAQKNPTAFYLCASSITASGGYTDTQYFGPGTRLTVL.

This CDR3 is CASSYHREPLEQYF. DNA of the CDR3: TGTGCCAGCAGTTATCACCGGGAGCCCCTCGAGCAGTACTTC. This chain connects TRBV6-8 to TRBJ2-7; possibly TRBD2 for D (6 bases). CDR3 length equals 14 residues. The V end lost 3 bases, the J end lost 6 bases, and 15 bases lay between the germline ends. CDR1 and CDR2 (germline): MNHGY, SAAAGT.

This sequence joins TRBV7-9 and TRBJ2-7, with TRBD1 matching over 7 bases. Germline values: CDR1 SEHNR, CDR2 FQNEAQ (reference sequence). V shed 5 bases and J 7 bases; nucleotides not matched to a gene: 14. The CDR3 spans 15 residues. The CDR3 DNA follows: TGTGCCAGCAGCATAACAGGGGCCGGTAGAGTGGAGCAGTACTTC. Amino acid sequence: CASSITGAGRVEQYF.

Here the CDR3 DNA reads TGTGCCACCGGATACATAGCCGCGGAATACGAGCAGTACTTC. This translates into CATGYIAAEYEQYF. The V call is TRBV6-6, the J call TRBJ2-7; no clear D. V lost 10 bases, J lost 4 bases, and 20 bases lay in between. This CDR3 contains 14 residues. Looked up from germline, CDR1 is MNHNY and CDR2 is SVGAGI (reference sequence).

The chain combines TRBV18 with TRBJ2-7; the D gene is possibly TRBD1 (6 bases). V lost 4 bases to trimming and J lost 3 bases, with 16 bases between them. The germline gives CDR1 KGHSH, CDR2 LQKENI. This CDR3 is 15 amino acids long. The DNA of the CDR3 is TGTGCCAGCTCACTCTTACAGGGTAATTTCTACGAGCAGTACTTC. This sequence encodes CASSLLQGNFYEQYF. The full variable domain, completed using reference TRBV18 and TRBJ2-7, is NAGVMQNPRHLVRRRGQEARLRCSPMKGHSHVYWYRQLPEEGLKFMVYLQKENIIDESGMPKERFSAEFPKEGPSILRIQQVVRGDSAAYFCASSLLQGNFYEQYFGPGTRLTVT.

J is TRBJ2-3 and V is TRBV27; 7 nucleotides align to TRBD1. There are 15 residues in the CDR3. Trimming at V came to 4 bases and at J to 3 bases, leaving 7 bases not matched to a gene. Germline V CDR1 and CDR2: MNHEY, SMNVEV (reference sequence). CDR3 loop: CASSSDRAWTDTQYF. CDR3 coding DNA: TGTGCCAGCAGTTCTGACAGGGCGTGGACAGATACGCAGTATTTT.

This chain joins TRBV7-3 and TRBJ2-3, with unresolved D. Between the trimmed V and J ends, which lost 5 bases and 7 bases, there was a span of 22 bases. The CDR3 runs 16 residues. Germline-derived CDR1 and CDR2 are SGHTA and FQGTGA. The CDR3, as DNA: TGTGCCAGCAGCCCCGGTGGCGACACTCGATTAAATACGCAGTATTTT. It translates to CASSPGGDTRLNTQYF.

This sequence joins TRBV5-6 and TRBJ1-2; D remains ambiguous. From germline, CDR1 is SGHDT and CDR2 YYEEEE. V gave up 3 bases and J gave up 1 base, with 10 bases separating them. The CDR3 runs 14 residues. CDR3: CASSSVGSNYGYTF. The CDR3 DNA follows: TGTGCCAGCAGCTCTGTAGGGAGTAACTATGGCTACACCTTC. Full variable domain (outside the CDR3, taken from reference TRBV5-6 and TRBJ1-2): DAGVTQSPTHLIKTRGQQVTLRCSPKSGHDTVSWYQQALGQGPQFIFQYYEEEERQRGNFPDRFSGHQFPNYSSELNVNALLLGDSALYLCASSSVGSNYGYTFGSGTRLTVV.

The chain employs TRBV11-2 and TRBJ2-5, with D unclear. The CDR3 is made up of 16 amino acids. The V and J ends lost 3 bases and 4 bases respectively, with 18 bases between them. Germline V gene data show CDR1 as SGHAT and CDR2 as FQNNGV. This CDR3 is CASSFKASSPGETQYF. CDR3 DNA sequence: TGTGCCAGCAGCTTTAAGGCTAGTTCTCCGGGAGAGACCCAGTACTTC.

The CDR3 spells CASSTQDTSGYEQYF. CDR3 coding DNA: TGTGCCAGTAGTACCCAGGACACCTCGGGCTACGAGCAGTACTTC. This chain uses TRBV19 with TRBJ2-7, with a tentative D call TRBD1 (5 bases). The V end was cut by 4 bases, the J end by 3 bases, with 16 bases between. The CDR3 sequence is 15 residues long. CDR1 is LNHDA and CDR2 is SQIVND in the germline V gene (reference sequence). Full variable domain (missing parts from reference TRBV19 and TRBJ2-7): DGGITQSPKYLFRKEGQNVTLSCEQNLNHDAMYWYRQDPGQGLRLIYYSQIVNDFQKGDIAEGYSVSREKKESFPLTVTSAQKNPTAFYLCASSTQDTSGYEQYFGPGTRLTVT.

The chain links TRBV9 to TRBJ2-3; D unresolved. Trimming took off 1 base at V and 4 bases at J, with 10 bases between the two ends. Looked up from germline, CDR1 is SGDLS and CDR2 is YYNGEE. The CDR3 consists of 14 residues. CDR3 sequence (DNA): TGTGCCAGCAGCGTAACCTTGTGGGCAGATACGCAGTATTTT. Translating gives CASSVTLWADTQYF.

In regard to this clone: The identical CDR3 is also encoded by other nucleotide sequences in the sample. The rearrangement joins TRBV5-4 to TRBJ2-3, with 12 bases fitting TRBD2. CDR1 and CDR2 from the germline V gene are SGHNT and YYREEE (reference sequence). Trimming took 4 bases from V and 6 from J; bases not matched to a gene: 6. The CDR3 contains 15 residues. Here the CDR3 DNA reads TGTGCCAGCAGCCCTAGCGGGAGGGCCGGGGATACGCAGTATTTT. This sequence encodes CASSPSGRAGDTQYF.

The V gene is TRBV13, the J gene TRBJ2-1, with 7 bases lining up with TRBD2. The germline CDR1 and CDR2 sequences are PRHDT and FYEKMQ (reference sequence). Trimming removed 0 bases from V and 5 bases from J; junction bases left unmatched: 4. The CDR3 contains 15 residues. CDR3 sequence: CASSLGGRAHNEQFF. CDR3 in DNA: TGTGCCAGCAGCTTAGGTGGGAGGGCCCACAATGAGCAGTTCTTC.

The CDR3 DNA reads as TGTGCCATCGGGATGACTAGCGGGAACTACAATGAGCAGTTCTTC. This sequence encodes CAIGMTSGNYNEQFF. This chain connects TRBV10-3 to TRBJ2-1, with TRBD2 matching over 11 bases. The CDR3 spans 15 residues. V lost 8 bases and J lost 3; bases outside the gene matches: 6. Germline V gene sequence: CDR1 ENHRY, CDR2 SYGVKD.

The rearrangement links TRBV4-1 to TRBJ2-4; 13 bases agree with TRBD2. Germline V gene sequence: CDR1 MGHRA, CDR2 YSYEKL. The CDR3 consists of 18 residues. The trim removed 4 bases at V and 1 base at J, leaving 7 bases unmatched. The CDR3 region has the DNA TGCGCCAGCAGCCCTGGACTAGCGGGAGCGTCTGCCAAAAACATTCAGTACTTC. This codes for CASSPGLAGASAKNIQYF.

The CDR3 DNA reads as TGTGCCAGCAGACACGAAGCGGGAGAGACCCAGTACTTC. Protein sequence: CASRHEAGETQYF. The J gene is TRBJ2-5, the V gene TRBV7-2; perhaps TRBD2 as D (6 bases). The CDR3 consists of 13 residues. The germline V gene encodes CDR1 SGHTA and CDR2 FQGNSA. Trimming stripped 6 bases from V and 4 bases from J, with 12 bases between.